This note documents a single T cell receptor beta chain sequence. Its antigen is still unknown. Here immunoSEQ multiplex PCR was the method, and the copy in TCRdb shows in-frame clones only, minus some. The table has tens of thousands of clones, approximately 91% seen once. CDR3 size: 14 residues. The germline V and J ends were trimmed by 5 bases and 8 bases, with 18 bases remaining between them. The germline V gene has CDR1 MNHNS and CDR2 SASEGT. This sample is part of a study of T cells in localized non-small cell lung cancer. Points from the study as a whole: Multi-region tumor sequencing was not done, so intratumor heterogeneity could not be excluded. Adjacent lung exhibited a median of approximately 59 among the 100 most abundant tumor clones. Clonality peaked in uninvolved adjacent lung rather than tumor.

The sequence was obtained from a man aged 35-75 years with stage I lung adenocarcinoma. Sequences were derived from peripheral blood, sampled before any cancer treatment. This chain links TRBV6-1 with TRBJ1-1, with unresolved D. DNA of the CDR3: TGTGCCAGCAGTCGGGAGCGATTCGGCCCCGAAGCTTTCTTT. It encodes CASSRERFGPEAFF.